Included here is one T cell receptor beta chain sequence, with context. Its antigen specificity is not known. Within one base of it there is no much larger clone, and no base qualities were kept. This record comes from a study of cytotoxic CD8 clonotypes in ibrutinib-treated CLL (TCRdb year 2021). As for the study more broadly: The cohort had around twelve relapsed/refractory and approximately 14 treatment-naive patients; 17 to 18 were IGHV unmutated. Partial responses were observed in 24 patients and complete responses in 2; after a median follow-up of 68 months, remission was maintained in around 14 patients and progression was observed in approximately 12. The response samples were drawn at a median of approximately 12 months into treatment, with a range of about 6 to 36 months. Samples averaged 255,043 productive templates and 80,000 to 100,000 productive rearrangements. Longitudinal samples were available for about 30% of the roughly 86 trial participants. Cryopreserved peripheral blood mononuclear cells were obtained prior to treatment, at the time of response, and at either disease progression or sustained remission. All remission and progressive disease samples were collected while patients were still receiving ibrutinib. Beyond this particular receptor, the publication reports: Public clonotypes were rare and either shrank or stayed stable during treatment, and the rise in clonality at ibrutinib response reflected expansion of private clonotypes. Sampling times were not matched between sustained-remission and progressing patients, and lymph node repertoires were not studied. An increase in clonality was observed at ibrutinib response, with clonality remaining stable during sustained remission and falling back toward baseline at progression. Baseline clonality exceeded that of age-matched healthy donors and correlated strongly with circulating CD8+ T-cell counts.

Based on the germline V gene, the CDR1 and CDR2 sequences are MDHEN and SYDVKM. The CDR3 runs 13 residues from the cysteine to the phenylalanine. Just CDR3 DNA is preserved here, 39 bases in frame from base 1. V is reduced by 10 bases and J by 0 bases, leaving a spacing of 10 bases between them. Each clonotype received, on average, roughly 9.6x coverage in deep resolution sequencing performed on a MiSeq, where the target depth lay between 1 in 1 million and 1 in 200,000 T cells. TCR beta libraries were generated with the immunoSEQ hsTCRB Kit. The authors' pipeline ran thus. ImmunoSEQ Data Assistant and ImmunoSEQ Analyzer were used for data analysis, and V, D and J genes were assigned according to IMGT definitions. Clonality, which ranges from 0 to 1, was calculated as one minus the normalized Shannon entropy of productive rearrangement frequencies. Only overrepresented clonotypes making up at least 0.05% of each patient's repertoire were included in the public clonotype analysis. Repertoires from about a dozen age-matched healthy donors in immuneACCESS were used as clonality controls. Sourced from immuneACCESS, this table was stored by TCRdb with only in-frame sequences that have V and J called. A share of the clones is absent; for the studies checked, an unresolved V gene accounts for under half, and the remainder has no known explanation. V and J calls and clone size come straight from that table; D and trimming were deduced from the DNA. Recorded for this sample are over 100,000 clones; approximately 83% of them occurred a single time. The top ten constitute under 2.5% of the sample.

The time point label here, explained by the study, means: approximately 25 months on ibrutinib. For TCR beta library preparation, approximately 2 micrograms of genomic DNA were isolated from cryopreserved PBMCs. Longitudinal blood samples from CLL patients on ibrutinib monotherapy underwent high-throughput TCR beta sequencing. The patients took part in an open-label, single-center phase 2 trial of ibrutinib monotherapy. The sequenced sample was PBMCs, obtained after 24 months of ibrutinib treatment. This receptor was taken from a human donor with chronic lymphocytic leukemia. The rearrangement joined TRBV28 to TRBJ2-1, and possibly TRBD1, on 6 matching bases. The CDR3 protein: CATRQVSYNEQFF. The DNA is TGTGCCACCCGACAGGTCTCCTACAATGAGCAGTTCTTC.